The 17 T cell receptor beta chains below come from one sample, sequenced in a study of spatial heterogeneity in lung cancer. The time point is: sample taken at primary tumor resection. Sequencing was performed on whole RNA extracted from tumor and nontumor lung tissue, or from frozen PBMC, and the material was left unsorted. A single record per CDR3 protein comes from TCRdb applying MiXCR to the 5' RACE reads. In the table there are about 10,000 distinct CDR3 sequences, approximately 5% of which are singletons. The input for sequencing was PBMCs, taken at surgery. Receptors originate from a male donor with early-stage non-small cell lung cancer.

In this sample, this clonotype turned up many times. The V gene is TRBV10-3, the J gene TRBJ2-3; D is perhaps TRBD1 (6 bases). Germline assignment: CDR1 ENHRY and CDR2 SYGVKD. The V gene lost 9 bases and the J gene lost 6 bases, with 16 bases spanning the gap. The CDR3 runs to 13 residues. CDR3 sequence: CAMTGTQGDTQYF. The CDR3 DNA reads TGTGCCATGACCGGGACCCAGGGGGATACGCAGTATTTT.

By frequency in the sample, this clonotype is medium-sized. The gene calls are TRBV3-1 and TRBJ2-7, with 9 positions matching TRBD2. Trimming took 0 bases from V and 4 from J; bases not matched to a gene: 7. This CDR3 contains 16 residues. Germline assignment: CDR1 LGHDT and CDR2 YNNKEL (reference sequence). In nucleotides, the CDR3 is TGTGCCAGCAGCCAAGATCAAAATAGCGGGGGATACGAGCAGTACTTC. Translated, it gives CASSQDQNSGGYEQYF.

The chain carries TRBV2 and TRBJ2-6, with D maybe TRBD2 (6 bases). V was pared by 7 bases and J by 0 bases, with 10 bases between. The CDR3 has 15 amino acids. Per germline, CDR1 SNHLY and CDR2 FYNNEI. The CDR3 nucleotides are TGTGCCAGCACACCGGGACTCTCTGGGGCCAACGTCCTGACTTTC. It is translated as CASTPGLSGANVLTF.

This clonotype was detected ten times or more. The V gene is TRBV18, the J gene TRBJ2-1; D is unclear. The V end lost 3 bases, the J end lost 7 bases, and 10 bases lay between the germline ends. The length of the CDR3 is 13 residues. Germline V lookup: CDR1 KGHSH, CDR2 LQKENI. CDR3 in DNA: TGTGCCAGCTCACCTGTTGGGGATAATGAGCAGTTCTTC. Translation gives CASSPVGDNEQFF.

This clonotype was recorded once. This sequence joins TRBV19 and TRBJ1-2; 10 bases align to TRBD1. This CDR3 is 14 amino acids long. The germline V gene encodes CDR1 LNHDA and CDR2 SQIVND (reference sequence). Trimming removed 6 bases from V and 6 bases from J; junction bases left unmatched: 7. In DNA, the CDR3 is TGTGCCAGTAGACTGACAGGGGGCGCGAATGGCTACACCTTC. This translates into CASRLTGGANGYTF.

This clonotype has ten or more counts. This chain uses TRBV6-6 with TRBJ2-7, with unresolved D. Trimming removed 6 bases from V and 3 bases from J, with 12 bases in between. Germline lookup yields CDR1 MNHNY and CDR2 SVGAGI (reference sequence). This CDR3 spans 13 amino acids. CDR3 in amino acids: CASSSTRNYEQYF. The DNA for the CDR3 is TGTGCCAGCAGCTCGACTCGAAACTACGAGCAGTACTTC.

This clonotype was found many times. The chain uses TRBV7-9 and TRBJ1-2; unclear D gene. CDR1 is SEHNR, CDR2 FQNEAQ, per germline (reference sequence). V was cut by 8 bases and J by 4 bases, with 11 bases left in between. The CDR3 has 12 residues. This CDR3 is CASGPEIYGYTF. The CDR3, as DNA: TGTGCCAGCGGACCGGAGATCTATGGCTACACCTTC. Combining the CDR3 with reference TRBV7-9 and TRBJ1-2 gives the whole variable domain DTGVSQNPRHKITKRGQNVTFRCDPISEHNRLYWYRQTLGQGPEFLTYFQNEAQLEKSRLLSDRFSAERPKGSFSTLEIQRTEQGDSAMYLCASGPEIYGYTFGSGTRLTVV.

This clonotype was seen many times. The V and J genes are TRBV29-1 and TRBJ1-4, with 7 bases lining up with TRBD1. This CDR3 is built from 17 residues. Trimming cost V 7 bases and J 0 bases; bases outside gene matches: 14. The germline gives CDR1 SQVTM, CDR2 ANQGSEA. CDR3 loop: CSALVGRGTATNEKLFF. Written as DNA, the CDR3 is TGCAGCGCCCTCGTCGGCAGGGGGACTGCAACTAATGAAAAACTGTTTTTT.

Sample share makes this clonotype medium-sized. The J gene is TRBJ2-6, the V gene TRBV18, with 7 bases aligning to TRBD1. V lost 3 bases, J lost 1 base, and 9 bases stayed unmatched. The CDR3 spans 18 residues. Germline CDR1 and CDR2: KGHSH and LQKENI. DNA of the CDR3: TGTGCCAGCTCACCTAGACAGGGATCAGTTTCTGGGGCCAACGTCCTGACTTTC. Its protein is CASSPRQGSVSGANVLTF.

This clonotype was detected ten times or more. The CDR3 coding sequence is TGTGCCAGCAGTTTTGAGTCGAACACCGGGGAGCTGTTTTTT. This codes for CASSFESNTGELFF. The chain combines TRBV5-5 with TRBJ2-2, with no clear D. V was cut by 5 bases and J by 0 bases, with 8 bases left in between. CDR3 length: 14 residues. The germline gives CDR1 SGHKS, CDR2 YYEKEE (reference sequence). The complete variable domain, with remaining parts taken from reference TRBV5-5 and TRBJ2-2, reads DAGVTQSPTHLIKTRGQQVTLRCSPISGHKSVSWYQQVLGQGPQFIFQYYEKEERGRGNFPDRFSARQFPNYSSELNVNALLLGDSALYLCASSFESNTGELFFGEGSRLTVL.

This clonotype was observed a few times. The chain carries TRBV28 and TRBJ2-6; weak D call: TRBD1 (6 bases). Germline V gene sequence: CDR1 MDHEN, CDR2 SYDVKM. Trimming removed 5 bases from V and 5 bases from J, with 13 bases in between. The CDR3 loop spans 15 amino acids. CDR3 in DNA: TGTGCCAGCAGTGCTTCAGGGGCCAGGGCCAACGTCCTGACTTTC. Protein product: CASSASGARANVLTF.

This clonotype was counted ten times or more. The CDR3 DNA reads as TGTGCCAGCAGCTTCTCTGGAGTGGTAGTGGCCCGAGCAACGCAGTATTTT. Its protein product is CASSFSGVVVARATQYF. V and J are TRBV7-2 and TRBJ2-3; D not resolved. Germline V lookup: CDR1 SGHTA, CDR2 FQGNSA. V shed 3 bases and J shed 9 bases, with 25 bases lying between them. The CDR3 runs 17 residues.

Many counts were recorded for this clonotype. V usage is TRBV2 and J usage is TRBJ2-2; no reliable D call. This CDR3 region has 15 residues. V was trimmed by 4 bases and J by 1 base, leaving 10 bases between them. CDR1 is SNHLY, CDR2 FYNNEI, per germline. This CDR3 reads CASSGARLNTGELFF. The DNA for the CDR3 is TGTGCCAGCAGTGGGGCAAGGCTGAACACCGGGGAGCTGTTTTTT.

This clonotype occurred many times. V is TRBV6-5 and J is TRBJ2-7; D tentatively fits TRBD1 or TRBD2 (5 bases each). Germline V CDR1 and CDR2: MNHEY, SVGAGI. This CDR3 has 13 residues. Trimming shortened V by 6 bases and J by 7 bases, and 16 bases separated the two germline ends. The CDR3 sequence: CASRPPGTFEQYF. In nucleotides, the CDR3 is TGTGCCAGCAGGCCACCGGGGACGTTTGAGCAGTACTTC.

This clonotype was counted ten times or more. This sequence joins TRBV28 and TRBJ1-2; D uncertain. Germline CDR1 reads MDHEN; CDR2 reads SYDVKM. The CDR3 extends over 13 amino acids. Trimming pared 5 bases from V and 4 bases from J, leaving 11 bases between. The CDR3 DNA follows: TGTGCCAGCAGTCCCCGGACTTCCTATGGCTACACCTTC. This gives the protein CASSPRTSYGYTF.

On this clonotype: One end of the junction fails to match germline, which may point to a read error. The V and J genes are TRBV2 and TRBJ2-7; D gene unclear. CDR3 length equals 14 residues. The germline V gene has CDR1 SNHLY and CDR2 FYNNEI. Written as DNA, the CDR3 is TGTGTCAGCAGTGAAGGCGGCCGCCCGGAAGAGCAGTACTTC. It encodes CVSSEGGRPEEQYF.

This clonotype is medium-sized in the sample. The gene calls are TRBV28 and TRBJ1-2; D uncertain. V was shortened by 6 bases and J by 7 bases, with 21 bases between the two germline ends. This CDR3 is 15 amino acids long. Germline CDR1 MDHEN, CDR2 SYDVKM. The CDR3 is CASSLPTVISSGYTF. The CDR3 coding sequence is TGTGCCAGCAGCCTCCCAACAGTTATTTCTTCTGGCTACACCTTC.